The next 13 T cell receptor beta chains were all read from a single sample in a study of T cell responses to AZD1222 COVID-19 vaccine. Profiling relied on immunoSEQ multiplex PCR, and the TCRdb table lists in-frame clones only, not all of them. Counted here are tens of thousands of clones, approximately 91% occurring once; the ten biggest clones make up approximately 21%. Sequencing was performed on peripheral blood, taken on day 0 of AZD1222 vaccination. The source of these receptors is an adult in good health.

The chain recombines TRBV12-3 or TRBV12-4 with TRBJ2-7; D possibly uses TRBD1 or TRBD2 (5 bases each). The CDR3 sequence is 13 residues long. Trimming removed 3 bases from V and 2 bases from J, with 8 bases in between. CDR3 amino acids: CASSFRDPYEQYF. As DNA, the CDR3 is TGTGCCAGCAGTTTCAGGGACCCCTACGAGCAGTACTTC.

V gene TRBV6-4 combines with J gene TRBJ2-3, with D possibly being TRBD1 or TRBD2 (5 bases each). The CDR3 sequence is 13 residues long. V lost 2 bases, J lost 12 bases, and 15 bases lay in between. From germline, CDR1 is MRHNA and CDR2 SNTAGT. The CDR3 DNA sequence: TGTGCCAGCAGTGACGAGTGGTGGGGGAATCAGTATTTT. The encoded protein is CASSDEWWGNQYF.

This sequence joins TRBV29-1 and TRBJ1-2; D possibly corresponds to TRBD1 (6 bases). The V end was cut by 7 bases, the J end by 7 bases, with 19 bases between. The CDR3 is 13 residues long. Germline CDR1 reads SQVTM; CDR2 reads ANQGSEA. The CDR3, as DNA: TGCAGCGCCACCGCAGGTCGGACAGTTGGCTACACCTTC. Translating gives CSATAGRTVGYTF.

The chain couples TRBV19 to TRBJ2-2; TRBD2 agrees at 10 bases. From germline, CDR1 is LNHDA and CDR2 SQIVND (reference sequence). The CDR3 is made up of 14 amino acids. J lost 3 bases, V lost 7 bases, and 2 bases had no gene match. The CDR3 region has the DNA TGTGCCAGTATAGCGGGGGGTCACACCGGGGAGCTGTTTTTT. Amino acid sequence: CASIAGGHTGELFF.

The chain couples TRBV7-8 to TRBJ1-5; 8 nucleotides align to TRBD1. V shed 1 base and J 4 bases; nucleotides not matched to a gene: 12. Germline V CDR1 and CDR2: SGHVS, FQNEAQ. The CDR3 spans 18 residues. The DNA of the CDR3 is TGTGCCAGCAGCTTAGTTTCCGGGGCAGGGGGCCGGAATCAGCCCCAGCATTTT. Translating gives CASSLVSGAGGRNQPQHF.

V usage is TRBV7-2 and J usage is TRBJ2-4; no clear D gene. Germline CDR1 reads SGHTA; CDR2 reads FQGNSA. The CDR3 consists of 16 residues. Trimming removed 5 bases from V and 0 bases from J, with 14 bases in between. In DNA, the CDR3 is TGTGCCAGCAGCCCGGCGCAAGCCTTAGCCAAAAACATTCAGTACTTC. This codes for CASSPAQALAKNIQYF.

This clone rates as medium-sized. The rearrangement uses TRBV27 and TRBJ1-1, with 7 bases lining up with TRBD1. The CDR3 extends over 13 amino acids. Germline CDR1 is MNHEY and CDR2 is SMNVEV (reference sequence). The junction had 3 bases not matched to a gene; V was cut back by 8 bases and J by 0 bases. The CDR3 DNA follows: TGTGCCAGCGGGACAGACATGAACACTGAAGCTTTCTTT. Protein product: CASGTDMNTEAFF.

This sequence joins TRBV7-9 and TRBJ2-7; no clear D. The CDR3 is 14 residues long. Germline V gene lookup returns CDR1 SEHNR and CDR2 FQNEAQ (reference sequence). Trimming removed 5 bases from V and 2 bases from J, with 13 bases in between. CDR3 residues: CASSLLVTAYEQYF. The CDR3 DNA sequence: TGTGCCAGCAGCCTCCTGGTAACAGCCTACGAGCAGTACTTC.

The rearrangement joins TRBV28 to TRBJ1-2, with D possibly TRBD1 on 5 matching bases. The V gene's germline CDR1 is MDHEN and CDR2 SYDVKM. Deletions cut 6 bases from V and 7 bases from J, with 15 bases between. The CDR3 has 13 amino acids. CDR3: CASSRGTSLGYTF. CDR3 nucleotide sequence: TGTGCCAGCAGCAGAGGGACGTCGCTTGGCTACACCTTC.

In its sample, this clone was seen a few times. The chain has TRBV5-4 and TRBJ2-5, with D uncertain. Germline-derived CDR1 and CDR2 are SGHNT and YYREEE (reference sequence). Between the trimmed V and J ends, which lost 4 bases and 0 bases, there was a span of 4 bases. The CDR3 loop spans 12 amino acids. The CDR3 DNA reads TGTGCCAGCAGCCGGGACCAAGAGACCCAGTACTTC. This gives the protein CASSRDQETQYF.

The chain carries TRBV2 and TRBJ1-1; 11 bases match TRBD1. There are 13 residues in the CDR3. J lost 7 bases, V lost 6 bases, and 4 bases had no gene match. The V gene's germline CDR1 is SNHLY and CDR2 FYNNEI. In DNA form, the CDR3 reads TGTGCCAGCAGGCGGACAGGGGGCGATGAAGCTTTCTTT. This encodes CASRRTGGDEAFF.

Here the CDR3 reads CSVEPASKGTYTQYF. The CDR3 DNA reads as TGCAGCGTTGAGCCCGCTAGCAAGGGCACGTATACGCAGTATTTT. This rearrangement joins TRBV29-1 to TRBJ2-3; D may be TRBD2 (5 bases). In germline, CDR1 is SQVTM, CDR2 ANQGSEA. V dropped 3 bases and J dropped 7 bases, with 20 bases sitting between them. The CDR3 loop spans 15 amino acids.

This sequence joins TRBV7-8 and TRBJ1-2; D remains unclear. Trimming removed 5 bases at V and 4 bases at J, with 17 bases between. The CDR3 totals 15 residues. The germline CDR1 and CDR2 sequences are SGHVS and FQNEAQ. CDR3 in amino acids: CASSLGPGGSYGYTF. In DNA form, the CDR3 reads TGTGCCAGCAGCCTTGGGCCCGGAGGGAGCTATGGCTACACCTTC.